The 31 T cell receptor beta chains below come from one sample, sequenced in a study of spatial heterogeneity in lung cancer (dated by TCRdb to about 2019). Overall results and qualifications from the work: A correlation was observed between the number of expanded intratumoral alpha and beta TCRs and the tumor nonsynonymous mutation count.

The antigens of these receptors remain unknown. What this sample's time point label stands for: sample taken at primary tumor resection. Libraries were prepared through 5' RACE. Sequenced on a NextSeq 500. TCRdb trimmed the raw reads at Q25, called clones with MiXCR and kept productive beta chains. Each CDR3 protein appears once, grouped with its most common genes and DNA. This sample comprises some 23,000 distinct CDR3 sequences, around 6% of them detected only once. 10% of the sample is held by the ten biggest clonotypes. Sequenced here: lung tumor tissue, sampled at surgery. The receptors here all came from a male donor with early-stage non-small cell lung cancer.

This clonotype was observed at least ten times. In nucleotides, the CDR3 is TGTGCCAGTAGTATAGGCAAACAGGGTCGGGGCGAGCAGTACTTC. Encoded protein: CASSIGKQGRGEQYF. The chain couples TRBV19 to TRBJ2-7; D possibly corresponds to TRBD1 (6 bases). The CDR3 totals 15 residues. The V end lost 1 base, the J end lost 6 bases, and 16 bases lay between the germline ends. Germline CDR1 reads LNHDA; CDR2 reads SQIVND (reference sequence). The variable domain in full, completed from reference TRBV19 and TRBJ2-7, reads DGGITQSPKYLFRKEGQNVTLSCEQNLNHDAMYWYRQDPGQGLRLIYYSQIVNDFQKGDIAEGYSVSREKKESFPLTVTSAQKNPTAFYLCASSIGKQGRGEQYFGPGTRLTVT.

The table lists this clonotype with many counts. The chain has TRBV7-9 and TRBJ2-5; 9 bases align to TRBD1. In germline, CDR1 is SEHNR, CDR2 FQNEAQ (reference sequence). Trimming removed 5 bases from V and 0 bases from J; junction bases left unmatched: 7. The CDR3 covers 16 residues. The CDR3 reads CASSQMGQGYQETQYF. CDR3 DNA: TGTGCCAGCAGCCAAATGGGACAGGGCTACCAAGAGACCCAGTACTTC.

Many counts were recorded for this clonotype. V usage is TRBV20-1 and J usage is TRBJ2-1, with 8 bases aligning to TRBD2. Germline V gene data show CDR1 as DFQATT and CDR2 as SNEGSKA (reference sequence). V lost 2 bases and J lost 0; bases outside the gene matches: 3. The CDR3 is 15 residues long. The CDR3 DNA follows: TGCAGTGCTAGAATAGCGGGGAGCTCCTACAATGAGCAGTTCTTC. It encodes CSARIAGSSYNEQFF.

This clonotype was recorded many times. This chain connects TRBV15 to TRBJ1-5; tentative D call: TRBD1 (5 bases). Per the germline V gene, CDR1 is LNHNV and CDR2 is YYDKDF (reference sequence). The CDR3 has 16 residues. The germline V and J ends were trimmed by 1 base and 9 bases, with 19 bases remaining between them. CDR3 nucleotide sequence: TGTGCCACCAGCAGAGTCCGAGACAGTCGGGATTTGCCCCAGCATTTT. This codes for CATSRVRDSRDLPQHF.

The rearrangement joins TRBV5-1 to TRBJ1-2; no reliable D call. The germline gives CDR1 SGHRS, CDR2 YFSETQ. V lost 3 bases and J lost 8, with 14 bases in between. This CDR3 region has 13 residues. The CDR3 is CASSSDGPRGYTF. DNA of the CDR3: TGCGCCAGCAGCTCTGATGGACCGAGGGGCTACACCTTC.

The chain carries TRBV9 and TRBJ2-2, with TRBD2 matching 8 bases. The germline V gene has CDR1 SGDLS and CDR2 YYNGEE. This CDR3 is 17 amino acids long. V gave up 0 bases and J gave up 5 bases; unmatched junction bases: 9. CDR3 residues: CASSVAGAGVATGELFF. DNA of the CDR3: TGTGCCAGCAGCGTAGCGGGAGCGGGAGTTGCTACCGGGGAGCTGTTTTTT.

Many counts were recorded for this clonotype. V usage is TRBV4-3 and J usage is TRBJ2-5; the match to TRBD1 covers 8 bases. The CDR3 runs to 16 residues. Germline assignment: CDR1 LGHNA and CDR2 YSLEER. V lost 0 bases, J lost 7 bases, and 10 bases stayed unmatched. CDR3 protein: CASSQDRTGRTLTQYF. The DNA for the CDR3 is TGCGCCAGCAGCCAAGACCGGACAGGGAGGACTTTGACCCAGTACTTC.

Worth noting for this clonotype: A much larger clone differs by one base, so this may be a read error. CDR3 amino acids: CASRPTDLGTGKLFF. The CDR3 DNA follows: TGTGCCAGCAGACCGACTGACTTGGGCACCGGGAAGCTGTTTTTT. V and J are TRBV3-1 and TRBJ2-2; possibly TRBD2 for D (5 bases). The CDR3 contains 15 residues. CDR1 and CDR2 from the germline V gene are LGHDT and YNNKEL (reference sequence).

This clonotype was detected many times. This chain links TRBV15 with TRBJ2-7; weak D call: TRBD1 (6 bases). This CDR3 region has 16 residues. Germline loops: CDR1 LNHNV, CDR2 YYDKDF (reference sequence). The V and J ends lost 3 bases and 3 bases respectively, with 18 bases between them. For the CDR3, the DNA is TGTGCCACCAGCAGGGGGGCGCAGGGGTCGAGCTACGAGCAGTACTTC. This gives the protein CATSRGAQGSSYEQYF.

This clonotype was observed many times. In DNA, the CDR3 is TGTGCCAGCAGCTTTGGGAGAAGGCAGACCCAGTACTTC. This translates into CASSFGRRQTQYF. The V and J genes are TRBV7-2 and TRBJ2-5; D may be TRBD2 (5 bases). The CDR3 extends over 13 amino acids. Germline CDR1 and CDR2: SGHTA and FQGNSA. Trimming left V 3 bases short and J 6 bases short, with 11 bases between.

In its sample, this clonotype was seen many times. The J gene is TRBJ1-6, the V gene TRBV5-1; unclear D gene. Per the germline V gene, CDR1 is SGHRS and CDR2 is YFSETQ. The CDR3 has 16 amino acids. The germline V and J ends were trimmed by 0 bases and 0 bases, with 7 bases remaining between them. The CDR3 nucleotides are TGCGCCAGCAGCTTGGAGGGTAGCTCCTATAATTCACCCCTCCACTTT. This sequence encodes CASSLEGSSYNSPLHF.

This clonotype is medium-sized. The chain has TRBV9 and TRBJ2-2; 7 positions agree with TRBD1. CDR3 length: 15 residues. Losses at the gene ends were 1 base for V and 5 bases for J; bases not matched to a gene: 5. Germline V gives CDR1 SGDLS, CDR2 YYNGEE. The CDR3 here is CASSVTTGRTGELFF. The CDR3 DNA reads as TGTGCCAGCAGCGTAACGACAGGGCGAACCGGGGAGCTGTTTTTT.

The table lists this clonotype with many counts. The rearrangement links TRBV7-3 to TRBJ2-2; 7 nucleotides align to TRBD2. Trimming took 4 bases from V and 3 from J; bases not matched to a gene: 8. CDR3 size: 16 residues. CDR1 is SGHTA and CDR2 is FQGTGA in the germline V gene. The CDR3 sequence: CASSWGGSMDTGELFF. Here the CDR3 DNA reads TGTGCCAGCAGCTGGGGCGGGAGTATGGACACCGGGGAGCTGTTTTTT.

This clonotype was detected ten times or more. The gene calls are TRBV24-1 and TRBJ2-5; 12 bases fit TRBD1. Unmatched junction bases numbered 6, after V lost 5 bases and J lost 6 bases. This CDR3 spans 15 amino acids. Per germline, CDR1 KGHDR and CDR2 SFDVKD. CDR3 nucleotides: TGTGCCACCAGTGCAGGGACAGGGGGCAAGAAGACCCAGTACTTC. This codes for CATSAGTGGKKTQYF.

At least ten counts were recorded for this clonotype. The rearrangement links TRBV7-6 to TRBJ2-7; D might be TRBD2 (7 bases). The CDR3 is made up of 14 amino acids. Trimming shortened V by 5 bases and J by 4 bases, and 15 bases separated the two germline ends. Germline CDR1 reads SGHVS; CDR2 reads FNYEAQ. This chain's CDR3 is CASSPGEGTYEQYF. CDR3 nucleotide sequence: TGTGCCAGCAGCCCCGGGGAGGGGACATACGAGCAGTACTTC.

This clonotype was counted many times. The V gene is TRBV4-2, the J gene TRBJ2-1, with D perhaps matching TRBD1 or TRBD2 (5 bases each). The CDR3 contains 16 residues. Looked up from germline, CDR1 is LGHNA and CDR2 is YNFKEQ. Trimming took 4 bases from V and 8 from J, leaving 21 bases between them. The CDR3 bases are TGTGCCAGCAGCCCCCTAACGGGGACCACCTGGGATGAGCAGTTCTTC. Protein sequence: CASSPLTGTTWDEQFF.

This clonotype was seen many times. The J gene is TRBJ2-7, the V gene TRBV10-3, with D maybe TRBD2 (5 bases). V was trimmed by 11 bases and J by 4 bases, leaving 12 bases between them. This CDR3 is built from 11 residues. The germline V gene encodes CDR1 ENHRY and CDR2 SYGVKD. The CDR3 nucleotides read TGTGCCGTCGGAGGTGCTTACGAGCAGTACTTC. Residues: CAVGGAYEQYF.

In its sample, this clonotype was seen many times. The CDR3 nucleotides are TGTGCCAGCAGCCCTGGGGGGAGCTCCTATAATTCACCCCTCCACTTT. It encodes CASSPGGSSYNSPLHF. V usage is TRBV7-2 and J usage is TRBJ1-6, with D perhaps TRBD1 (5 bases). The germline V gene encodes CDR1 SGHTA and CDR2 FQGNSA. Deletions cut 5 bases from V and 0 bases from J, with 11 bases between. This CDR3 contains 16 residues.

Worth noting for this clonotype: A read error may explain this, as a much larger clone is one base away. The chain employs TRBV6-5 and TRBJ1-2, with 8 bases aligning to TRBD1. Germline V gene data show CDR1 as MNHEY and CDR2 as SVGAGI. CDR3 length: 14 amino acids. The CDR3 protein is CASIATGDNYGYSF. The CDR3 DNA reads TGTGCCAGCATCGCGACAGGGGATAACTATGGCTACTCCTTC.

The chain combines TRBV7-2 with TRBJ1-5; no reliable D call. CDR1 and CDR2 (germline): SGHTA, FQGNSA. This CDR3 has 12 amino acids. V was trimmed by 5 bases and J by 9 bases, leaving 11 bases between them. The DNA of the CDR3 is TGTGCCAGCAGCCCCGGACCCGGGCCCCAGCATTTT. Translation: CASSPGPGPQHF.

This clonotype was detected ten times or more. The chain has TRBV20-1 and TRBJ2-1, with 8 bases lining up with TRBD1. Trimming removed 4 bases from V and 4 bases from J; junction bases left unmatched: 9. This CDR3 has 15 amino acids. Looked up from germline, CDR1 is DFQATT and CDR2 is SNEGSKA (reference sequence). CDR3 DNA sequence: TGCAGTGCTAAGCCCGGGACAGGCGTATACAATGAGCAGTTCTTC. As protein: CSAKPGTGVYNEQFF.

This clonotype appeared many times. This chain joins TRBV28 and TRBJ1-4; 7 bases fit TRBD1. V shed 4 bases and J 7 bases; nucleotides not matched to a gene: 9. The germline V gene has CDR1 MDHEN and CDR2 SYDVKM. The CDR3 runs to 15 residues. CDR3 DNA sequence: TGTGCCAGCAGTTACGCAGGGGGAAAGGGTGAAAAACTGTTTTTT. Its protein product is CASSYAGGKGEKLFF.

This clonotype was counted many times. The rearrangement uses TRBV9 and TRBJ1-6; D is undetermined. CDR3 length: 13 amino acids. Germline V gene sequence: CDR1 SGDLS, CDR2 YYNGEE. The germline V and J ends were trimmed by 7 bases and 8 bases, with 13 bases remaining between them. CDR3: CASGYQEYSPLHF. The CDR3 DNA sequence: TGTGCCAGCGGGTACCAGGAATATTCACCCCTCCACTTT.

The chain joins TRBV4-3 to TRBJ2-2, with 7 bases lining up with TRBD2. Looked up from germline, CDR1 is LGHNA and CDR2 is YSLEER. The CDR3 runs 16 residues. Losses at the gene ends were 3 bases for V and 0 bases for J; bases not matched to a gene: 4. CDR3 amino acids: CASSQAGDANTGELFF. For the CDR3, the DNA is TGCGCCAGCAGCCAGGCGGGAGACGCGAACACCGGGGAGCTGTTTTTT.

This clonotype has a count of ten or more. The chain couples TRBV5-1 to TRBJ2-3; D is perhaps TRBD2 (7 bases). The V gene's germline CDR1 is SGHRS and CDR2 YFSETQ. CDR3 size: 14 residues. Trimming removed 0 bases at V and 5 bases at J, with 10 bases between. The CDR3 spells CASSLAGGQDTQYF. In DNA form, the CDR3 reads TGCGCCAGCAGCTTGGCCGGGGGGCAAGATACGCAGTATTTT. The full variable domain, its missing parts supplied by reference TRBV5-1 and TRBJ2-3, is KAGVTQTPRYLIKTRGQQVTLSCSPISGHRSVSWYQQTPGQGLQFLFEYFSETQRNKGNFPGRFSGRQFSNSRSEMNVSTLELGDSALYLCASSLAGGQDTQYFGPGTRLTVL.

This clonotype has ten or more counts. The chain couples TRBV20-1 to TRBJ1-4; perhaps TRBD1 as D (6 bases). Trimming took off 5 bases at V and 8 bases at J, with 12 bases between the two ends. The germline V gene encodes CDR1 DFQATT and CDR2 SNEGSKA (reference sequence). The CDR3 spans 12 residues. The CDR3 loop reads CSAEQGAEKLFF. The DNA for the CDR3 is TGCAGTGCTGAACAGGGAGCCGAAAAACTGTTTTTT.

This clonotype was detected many times. The chain couples TRBV3-1 to TRBJ2-2; TRBD1 is a possible D gene (5 bases). From germline, CDR1 is LGHDT and CDR2 YNNKEL (reference sequence). The CDR3 is made up of 15 amino acids. Deletions cut 2 bases from V and 1 base from J, with 8 bases between. The CDR3 nucleotides read TGTGCCAGCAGCCAAAGTAGGGGGAACACCGGGGAGCTGTTTTTT. The encoded protein is CASSQSRGNTGELFF. Complete variable domain (other parts from reference TRBV3-1 and TRBJ2-2): DTAVSQTPKYLVTQMGNDKSIKCEQNLGHDTMYWYKQDSKKFLKIMFSYNNKELIINETVPNRFSPKSPDKAHLNLHINSLELGDSAVYFCASSQSRGNTGELFFGEGSRLTVL.

The table lists this clonotype with many counts. The genes are TRBV7-3 and TRBJ2-3, with TRBD2 identical over 9 bases. The CDR3 spans 15 residues. The V gene end was trimmed by 5 bases and the J gene end by 2 bases; junction bases not matched to a gene: 5. Germline values: CDR1 SGHTA, CDR2 FQGTGA. DNA of the CDR3: TGTGCCAGCAGCCTTTCTAGCGGGGTCACAGATACGCAGTATTTT. This translates into CASSLSSGVTDTQYF. The whole variable domain, filled in from reference TRBV7-3 and TRBJ2-3, reads GAGVSQTPSNKVTEKGKYVELRCDPISGHTALYWYRQSLGQGPEFLIYFQGTGAADDSGLPNDRFFAVRPEGSVSTLKIQRTERGDSAVYLCASSLSSGVTDTQYFGPGTRLTVL.

This clonotype was recorded many times. The CDR3 spells CASSLEGLDTDTQYF. CDR3 bases: TGTGCCAGCAGCTTGGAGGGACTAGACACAGATACGCAGTATTTT. This chain connects TRBV5-4 to TRBJ2-3; TRBD2 aligns across 8 bases. This CDR3 is 15 amino acids long. From germline, CDR1 is SGHNT and CDR2 YYREEE (reference sequence). Losses at the gene ends were 0 bases for V and 2 bases for J; bases not matched to a gene: 2. The complete variable domain, with remaining parts taken from reference TRBV5-4 and TRBJ2-3, reads ETGVTQSPTHLIKTRGQQVTLRCSSQSGHNTVSWYQQALGQGPQFIFQYYREEENGRGNFPPRFSGLQFPNYSSELNVNALELDDSALYLCASSLEGLDTDTQYFGPGTRLTVL.

This clonotype appeared many times. The genes are TRBV6-6 and TRBJ2-2; TRBD2 matches 9 bases. Germline-derived CDR1 and CDR2 are MNHNY and SVGAGI (reference sequence). This CDR3 is built from 16 residues. V lost 5 bases to trimming and J lost 5 bases; unmatched junction nucleotides: 9. CDR3 DNA sequence: TGTGCCAGCAGTGTACCGGGAACTAGCGGGACCGGGGAGCTGTTTTTT. It codes for CASSVPGTSGTGELFF.

This clonotype was found many times. The V call is TRBV6-5, the J call TRBJ1-4; D gene ambiguous. The germline gives CDR1 MNHEY, CDR2 SVGAGI. V lost 8 bases to trimming and J lost 7 bases, with 11 bases between them. This CDR3 spans 12 amino acids. The DNA for the CDR3 is TGTGCCAGCGGTCGAATTGGTGAAAAACTGTTTTTT. Translation: CASGRIGEKLFF.